The entry that follows covers one T cell receptor (beta chain) sequence. Its antigen is not known. Germline CDR1 LNHDA, CDR2 SQIVND (reference sequence). V shed 1 base and J 2 bases; nucleotides not matched to a gene: 9. The CDR3 is 17 residues long. Per the original data handling: Because ImmunoSEQ provided only junction sequences with no quality scores, the filtering differed. The method was immunoSEQ multiplex PCR; TCRdb's version includes in-frame clones alone and lacks a portion of them. V and J calls and clone size are those listed in that table; D and trimming were worked out from the DNA. The sample consists of roughly 2,500,000 clones, roughly 93% of them appearing once. The data were obtained in a study of shared clonotypes between healthy human individuals. Study-wide points: Expectations were that clonotype sharing among donors would be affected by sequencing depth.

This chain joins TRBV19 and TRBJ2-3; 7 nucleotides align to TRBD1. The sequenced sample was naive CD4+ T cells from PBMCs. The subset denotes: CD45RA+ positively selected. This TCR came from a man between 18 and 35 years old in good health. Some clones in this sample may be carry-over from other donors' samples. CDR3 DNA: TGTGCCAGTAGTATAGGACAGGGCCTATCGGACACAGATACGCAGTATTTT. As protein: CASSIGQGLSDTDTQYF.